The 21 T cell receptor beta chains below come from one sample, sequenced in a study of blood T cell repertoires in COVID-19. Assay: immunoSEQ multiplex PCR; the TCRdb copy retains only in-frame clones and omits some. The table lists 150,000 to 200,000 clones, roughly 76% of them singletons. Sequenced sample: peripheral blood. These TCRs come from a woman older than 75 with COVID-19, enrolled during active disease.

The V and J genes are TRBV12-5 and TRBJ2-2; D is possibly TRBD2 (5 bases). Germline V gene lookup returns CDR1 LGHNT and CDR2 FRNRAP. Between the trimmed V and J ends, which lost 1 base and 1 base, there was a span of 13 bases. The CDR3 totals 17 residues. CDR3 amino acids: CASGLAPSGRNTGELFF. CDR3 nucleotides: TGTGCTAGTGGTTTGGCCCCAAGCGGAAGGAACACCGGGGAGCTGTTTTTT. Supplemented by reference TRBV12-5 and TRBJ2-2, the full variable domain reads DARVTQTPRHKVTEMGQEVTMRCQPILGHNTVFWYRQTMMQGLELLAYFRNRAPLDDSGMPKDRFSAEMPDATLATLKIQPSEPRDSAVYFCASGLAPSGRNTGELFFGEGSRLTVL.

The chain links TRBV29-1 to TRBJ2-2; 7 nucleotides agree with TRBD2. Germline trimming cut 7 bases from V and 1 base from J; bases unmatched to any gene: 3. In germline, CDR1 is SQVTM, CDR2 ANQGSEA. The CDR3 extends over 13 amino acids. CDR3 nucleotide sequence: TGCAGCGGGCGGGGGAGGAACACCGGGGAGCTGTTTTTT. Its protein is CSGRGRNTGELFF.

The chain joins TRBV10-3 to TRBJ2-7; tentatively, D is TRBD2 (6 bases). Trimming shortened V by 8 bases and J by 6 bases, and 14 bases separated the two germline ends. This CDR3 is 12 amino acids long. Germline V gives CDR1 ENHRY, CDR2 SYGVKD. CDR3 loop: CAIGDFWGEQYF. The CDR3 DNA sequence: TGTGCCATCGGGGACTTCTGGGGCGAGCAGTACTTC.

The chain has TRBV7-8 and TRBJ2-1; 13 nucleotides agree with TRBD2. The CDR3 has 19 amino acids. From germline, CDR1 is SGHVS and CDR2 FQNEAQ. Unmatched junction bases numbered 10, after V lost 5 bases and J lost 0 bases. CDR3 protein: CASSPRLAGGPSSYNEQFF. The DNA of the CDR3 is TGTGCCAGCAGCCCGAGACTAGCGGGGGGCCCGAGCTCCTACAATGAGCAGTTCTTC.

The rearrangement links TRBV19 to TRBJ2-3; 11 bases fit TRBD2. Germline trimming cut 6 bases from V and 0 bases from J; bases unmatched to any gene: 11. The CDR3 extends over 18 amino acids. The germline V gene encodes CDR1 LNHDA and CDR2 SQIVND (reference sequence). CDR3 DNA: TGTGCCAGTAGCGGCTCCGGGACTAGCGGTTCTAGCACAGATACGCAGTATTTT. It yields the protein CASSGSGTSGSSTDTQYF. Drawing the rest from reference TRBV19 and TRBJ2-3, the complete variable domain is DGGITQSPKYLFRKEGQNVTLSCEQNLNHDAMYWYRQDPGQGLRLIYYSQIVNDFQKGDIAEGYSVSREKKESFPLTVTSAQKNPTAFYLCASSGSGTSGSSTDTQYFGPGTRLTVL.

This clone was counted only a few times. This chain joins TRBV19 and TRBJ1-1; D uncertain. Trimming removed 2 bases at V and 3 bases at J, with 10 bases between. Germline CDR1 and CDR2: LNHDA and SQIVND (reference sequence). This CDR3 is 14 amino acids long. CDR3 coding DNA: TGTGCCAGTAGTATACAGTTCGGGGACACTGAAGCTTTCTTT. Translating it yields CASSIQFGDTEAFF.

This clone appeared a single time. The V call is TRBV6-5, the J call TRBJ1-2; D perhaps matches TRBD1 (5 bases). Per germline, CDR1 MNHEY and CDR2 SVGAGI. The CDR3 runs to 13 residues. Trimming cost V 6 bases and J 3 bases, with 11 bases left between them. The CDR3 loop is CASRTPGDYGYTF. The DNA for the CDR3 is TGTGCCAGCAGAACTCCGGGGGACTATGGCTACACCTTC.

A single count supports this clone. The CDR3 spells CASSVGGEDTGELFF. For the CDR3, the DNA is TGTGCCAGCAGCGTAGGAGGAGAGGACACCGGGGAGCTGTTTTTT. J is TRBJ2-2 and V is TRBV9; D is ambiguous. Germline CDR1 reads SGDLS; CDR2 reads YYNGEE. The V gene lost 0 bases and the J gene lost 3 bases, with 9 bases spanning the gap. This CDR3 has 15 residues.

The rearrangement links TRBV28 to TRBJ2-7, with 8 bases that match TRBD1. With V trimmed by 6 bases and J by 7 bases, 11 bases remained unmatched. CDR1 and CDR2 from the germline V gene are MDHEN and SYDVKM. This CDR3 has 14 amino acids. CDR3 sequence (DNA): TGTGCCAGCAGCCCTCCCCAGGGGGCGAGGGAGCAGTACTTC. Its translation: CASSPPQGAREQYF.

V is TRBV21-1 and J is TRBJ2-7; the table's D call, TRBD2, has no DNA check behind it. TRBV21-1 is reported as a pseudogene. The length of the CDR3 is 16 residues. CDR3 sequence reads: CASSSKEGPRAYEQYF. CDR3 bases: TGTGCCAGCAGCTCAAAGGAGGGACCCAGGGCCTACGAGCAGTACTTC.

As to this clone: Other DNA sequences from this sample encode an identical CDR3 as well. The chain uses TRBV27 and TRBJ2-7; D perhaps matches TRBD2 (6 bases). Germline lookup yields CDR1 MNHEY and CDR2 SMNVEV (reference sequence). Between the trimmed V and J ends, which lost 5 bases and 0 bases, there was a span of 8 bases. The CDR3 consists of 13 residues. CDR3 loop: CASSRRDSYEQYF. The CDR3 DNA sequence: TGTGCCAGCAGTCGGAGGGACTCCTACGAGCAGTACTTC.

The chain carries TRBV5-1 and TRBJ2-3; TRBD1 might be the D (6 bases). V dropped 4 bases and J dropped 0 bases, with 9 bases sitting between them. The CDR3 consists of 14 residues. Germline V gene data show CDR1 as SGHRS and CDR2 as YFSETQ. CDR3 nucleotides: TGCGCCAGCAGCCCGGACAGTAGCACAGATACGCAGTATTTT. This sequence encodes CASSPDSSTDTQYF.

The chain links TRBV5-1 to TRBJ2-5, with 11 bases aligning to TRBD2. This CDR3 has 13 residues. Germline V lookup: CDR1 SGHRS, CDR2 YFSETQ. V was pared by 10 bases and J by 4 bases, with 6 bases of the junction left unmatched. CDR3 bases: TGCGCCGGTAGCGGGGGGGCCGGAGAGACCCAGTACTTC. Its translation is CAGSGGAGETQYF.

The rearrangement uses TRBV5-1 and TRBJ1-4; 9 nucleotides agree with TRBD1. The CDR3 spans 14 residues. V lost 0 bases, J lost 10 bases, and 4 bases stayed unmatched. Germline V gives CDR1 SGHRS, CDR2 YFSETQ. CDR3 sequence reads: CASSLDRGQGKLFF. The CDR3 region has the DNA TGCGCCAGCAGCTTGGACAGGGGGCAGGGAAAACTGTTTTTT.

The gene calls are TRBV3-1 (or the pseudogene TRBV3-2) and TRBJ1-6; tentative D call: TRBD1 (5 bases). CDR1 is LGHDT and CDR2 is YNNKEL in the germline V gene (reference sequence). Trimming took 4 bases from V and 7 from J, leaving 8 bases between them. This CDR3 contains 13 residues. CDR3 nucleotide sequence: TGTGCCAGCAGCCGGGACTTCAATTCACCCCTCCACTTT. Its translation: CASSRDFNSPLHF.

This clone came up once. The chain uses TRBV10-3 and TRBJ2-2; maybe TRBD2 (5 bases). Trimming stripped 2 bases from V and 7 bases from J, with 11 bases between. This CDR3 is 14 amino acids long. Germline CDR1 reads ENHRY; CDR2 reads SYGVKD. This CDR3 is CAISERVARGELFF. The CDR3 DNA sequence: TGTGCCATCAGTGAGCGAGTAGCGCGCGGGGAGCTGTTTTTT.

In its sample, this clone was seen a few times. J is TRBJ2-2 and V is TRBV18, with D possibly matching TRBD1 (7 bases). The CDR3 length is 15 residues. V lost 2 bases and J lost 4, with 11 bases in between. CDR1 and CDR2 (germline): KGHSH, LQKENI. CDR3 nucleotide sequence: TGTGCCAGCTCACCATTCCAGGGGGGCACCGGGGAGCTGTTTTTT. Translated: CASSPFQGGTGELFF.

The chain is built from TRBV5-5 and TRBJ1-3; 9 bases fit TRBD1. V lost 4 bases and J lost 5; bases outside the gene matches: 10. This CDR3 has 16 amino acids. Germline V gene lookup returns CDR1 SGHKS and CDR2 YYEKEE (reference sequence). The CDR3 loop is CASSPPGQGFRNTIYF. CDR3 coding DNA: TGTGCCAGCAGCCCTCCGGGACAGGGATTCAGAAACACCATATATTTT.

In its sample, this clone was seen once. The chain couples TRBV4-2 to TRBJ2-1; D gene uncertain. Trimming took off 3 bases at V and 1 base at J, with 16 bases between the two ends. The CDR3 covers 17 residues. CDR1 is LGHNA and CDR2 is YNFKEQ in the germline V gene. CDR3: CASSHLVENPSYNEQFF. The CDR3 DNA reads TGTGCCAGCAGCCACTTGGTTGAGAATCCTTCCTACAATGAGCAGTTCTTC.

The V call is TRBV5-6, the J call TRBJ2-2, with 10 nucleotides matching TRBD1. Germline CDR1 reads SGHDT; CDR2 reads YYEEEE. The junction had 5 bases not matched to a gene; V was cut back by 0 bases and J by 6 bases. The CDR3 is 16 residues long. The CDR3: CASSLGWTGGSGELFF. The CDR3, as DNA: TGTGCCAGCAGCTTGGGCTGGACAGGGGGTTCCGGGGAGCTGTTTTTT.

This clone has more than one count but fewer than ten. DNA for the CDR3: TGTGCCAGCAGTAGGGTAGCGGGAGGGTGGGAGACCCAGTACTTC. The encoded protein is CASSRVAGGWETQYF. The V and J genes are TRBV28 and TRBJ2-5; TRBD2 matches at 11 bases. CDR3 length: 15 amino acids. The trim removed 5 bases at V and 5 bases at J, leaving 7 bases unmatched. Germline V gives CDR1 MDHEN, CDR2 SYDVKM.